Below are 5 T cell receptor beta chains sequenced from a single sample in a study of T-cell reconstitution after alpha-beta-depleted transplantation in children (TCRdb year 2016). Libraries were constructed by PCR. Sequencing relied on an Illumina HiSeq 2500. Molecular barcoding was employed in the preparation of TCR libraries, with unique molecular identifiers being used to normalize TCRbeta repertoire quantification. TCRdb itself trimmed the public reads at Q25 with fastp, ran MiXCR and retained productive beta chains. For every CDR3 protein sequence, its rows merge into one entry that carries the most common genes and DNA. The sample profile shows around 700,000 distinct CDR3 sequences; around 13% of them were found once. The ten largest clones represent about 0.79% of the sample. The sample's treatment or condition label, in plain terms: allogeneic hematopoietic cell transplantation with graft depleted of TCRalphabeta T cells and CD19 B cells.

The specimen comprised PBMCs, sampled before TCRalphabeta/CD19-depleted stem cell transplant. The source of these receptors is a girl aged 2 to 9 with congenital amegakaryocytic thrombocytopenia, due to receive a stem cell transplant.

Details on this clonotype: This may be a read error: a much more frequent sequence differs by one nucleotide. This CDR3 is CASSTRLAGYIDTQYF. Written as DNA, the CDR3 is TGCGCCAGCAGCACCAGACTAGCGGGGTACATAGATACGCAGTATTTT. The genes are TRBV5-1 and TRBJ2-3; 11 positions match TRBD2. V shed 4 bases and J 5 bases; nucleotides not matched to a gene: 9. In germline, CDR1 is SGHRS, CDR2 YFSETQ. The CDR3 has 16 residues.

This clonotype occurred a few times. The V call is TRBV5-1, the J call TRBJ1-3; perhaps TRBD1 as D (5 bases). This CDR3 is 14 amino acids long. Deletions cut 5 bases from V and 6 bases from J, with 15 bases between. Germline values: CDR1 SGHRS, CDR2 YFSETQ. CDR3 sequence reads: CASSYDSEKNTIYF. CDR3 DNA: TGCGCCAGCAGTTACGACAGCGAAAAAAACACCATATATTTT.

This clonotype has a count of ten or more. The CDR3 DNA reads TGCAGTGCTATTCAGACAGGGCCAGAGACCCAGTACTTC. Protein: CSAIQTGPETQYF. The chain combines TRBV20-1 with TRBJ2-5, with 7 bases lining up with TRBD1. Per the germline V gene, CDR1 is DFQATT and CDR2 is SNEGSKA (reference sequence). This CDR3 region has 13 residues. The V and J ends lost 4 bases and 4 bases, in that order; junction bases with no gene match: 6.

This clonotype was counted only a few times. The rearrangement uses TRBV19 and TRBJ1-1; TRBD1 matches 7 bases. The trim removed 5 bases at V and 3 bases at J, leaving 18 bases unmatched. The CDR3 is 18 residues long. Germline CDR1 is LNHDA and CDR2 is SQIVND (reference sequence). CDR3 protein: CASSYPTGMSGLHTEAFF. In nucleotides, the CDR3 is TGTGCCAGTAGTTACCCGACAGGGATGAGCGGGTTACACACTGAAGCTTTCTTT.

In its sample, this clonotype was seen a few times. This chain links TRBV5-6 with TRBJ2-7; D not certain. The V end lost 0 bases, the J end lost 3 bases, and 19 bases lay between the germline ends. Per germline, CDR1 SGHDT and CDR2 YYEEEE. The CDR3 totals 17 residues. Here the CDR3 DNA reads TGTGCCAGCAGCTTGGCCAGAATTCCCGACTTATTCTACGAGCAGTACTTC. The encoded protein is CASSLARIPDLFYEQYF.